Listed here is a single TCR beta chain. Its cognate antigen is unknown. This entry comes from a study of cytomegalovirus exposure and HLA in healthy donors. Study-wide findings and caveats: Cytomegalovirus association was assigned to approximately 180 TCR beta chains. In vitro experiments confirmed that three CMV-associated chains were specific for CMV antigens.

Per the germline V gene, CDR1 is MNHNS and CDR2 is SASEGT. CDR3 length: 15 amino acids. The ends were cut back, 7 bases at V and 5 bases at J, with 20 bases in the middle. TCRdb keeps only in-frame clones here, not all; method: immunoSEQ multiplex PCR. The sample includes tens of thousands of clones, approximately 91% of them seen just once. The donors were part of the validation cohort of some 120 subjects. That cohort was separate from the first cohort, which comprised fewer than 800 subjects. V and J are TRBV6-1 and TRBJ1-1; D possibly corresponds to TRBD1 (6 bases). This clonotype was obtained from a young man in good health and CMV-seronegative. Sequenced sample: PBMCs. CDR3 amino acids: CASNDGGRANTEAFF. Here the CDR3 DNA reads TGTGCCAGCAATGATGGGGGCAGGGCGAATACTGAAGCTTTCTTT.